Each of the 14 T cell receptor beta chains below was sequenced from the same sample in a study of blood T cells in healthy people across ages. Next came a second PCR, run for roughly 6 to 11 cycles, which used a sample-barcoded 5' primer along with a J-beta primer mix. TCRdb called the 5' RACE reads again in MiXCR, with one record for every CDR3 protein. The table has roughly 700,000 distinct CDR3 sequences, 25% seen once. The sample was also linked to a second study, of T cells of mothers and their children.

The source material was blood. These receptors were obtained from a boy younger than 18 in good health.

This clonotype was recorded a few times. The genes are TRBV4-2 and TRBJ1-2; TRBD1 agrees at 10 bases. V gave up 0 bases and J gave up 3 bases; unmatched junction bases: 4. The CDR3 has 16 amino acids. The germline V gene encodes CDR1 LGHNA and CDR2 YNFKEQ. The DNA of the CDR3 is TGTGCCAGCAGCCAAGATAGAGGACAGGGGGACTATGGCTACACCTTC. Residues: CASSQDRGQGDYGYTF.

This chain joins TRBV7-8 and TRBJ1-2; 7 bases are shared with TRBD1. From germline, CDR1 is SGHVS and CDR2 FQNEAQ. The ends lost 4 bases at V and 4 bases at J; junction bases unmatched: 3. The CDR3 spans 13 residues. The CDR3 loop reads CASSYRDSYGYTF. The CDR3 bases are TGTGCCAGCAGCTACCGGGACAGCTATGGCTACACCTTC.

There are a few counts of this clonotype. The V call is TRBV5-1, the J call TRBJ1-3; D is uncertain. CDR1 and CDR2 (germline): SGHRS, YFSETQ. The ends were cut back, 4 bases at V and 0 bases at J, with 11 bases in the middle. CDR3 length equals 15 residues. The CDR3 nucleotides are TGCGCCAGCAGCCCTGACGGGAGCTCTGGAAACACCATATATTTT. Translation gives CASSPDGSSGNTIYF.

This clonotype turned up a few times. The chain combines TRBV5-1 with TRBJ2-5, with D unclear. The CDR3 is 15 amino acids. The germline V gene has CDR1 SGHRS and CDR2 YFSETQ. Trimming cost V 4 bases and J 1 base, with 14 bases left between them. The CDR3 loop reads CASSPGLRTQETQYF. CDR3 coding DNA: TGCGCCAGCAGCCCGGGCCTACGAACCCAAGAGACCCAGTACTTC. The full variable domain, completed using reference TRBV5-1 and TRBJ2-5, is KAGVTQTPRYLIKTRGQQVTLSCSPISGHRSVSWYQQTPGQGLQFLFEYFSETQRNKGNFPGRFSGRQFSNSRSEMNVSTLELGDSALYLCASSPGLRTQETQYFGPGTRLLVL.

There are a few counts of this clonotype. The chain combines TRBV6-2 or TRBV6-3 with TRBJ2-5; D remains ambiguous. This CDR3 region has 14 residues. V gave up 2 bases and J gave up 0 bases, with 7 bases separating them. Germline-derived CDR1 and CDR2 are MNHEY and SVGEGT. This CDR3 reads CASSYSQDQETQYF. CDR3 DNA sequence: TGTGCCAGCAGTTACAGCCAGGACCAAGAGACCCAGTACTTC.

The sample holds a few counts of this clonotype. The chain is built from TRBV27 and TRBJ2-7; perhaps D is TRBD1 or TRBD2 (6 bases each). Per the germline V gene, CDR1 is MNHEY and CDR2 is SMNVEV (reference sequence). Trimming stripped 4 bases from V and 1 base from J, with 8 bases between. The CDR3 extends over 13 amino acids. The CDR3 DNA follows: TGTGCCAGCAGTTGGGGGGCGTCCTACGAGCAGTACTTC. It yields the protein CASSWGASYEQYF.

The chain has TRBV20-1 and TRBJ1-1, with D unresolved. V lost 1 base and J 7 bases, leaving 7 bases between the germline ends. This CDR3 is built from 11 residues. Per germline, CDR1 DFQATT and CDR2 SNEGSKA (reference sequence). DNA for the CDR3: TGCAGTGCTAGAGGGGCCGGTGAAGCTTTCTTT. Translated, it gives CSARGAGEAFF.

J is TRBJ2-7 and V is TRBV2; possible D gene TRBD1, 5 bases. Per germline, CDR1 SNHLY and CDR2 FYNNEI. There are 15 residues in the CDR3. Trimming left V 5 bases short and J 6 bases short, with 20 bases between. CDR3 region: CASSPQGTGVGEQYF. DNA for the CDR3: TGTGCCAGCAGTCCCCAGGGCACTGGGGTAGGCGAGCAGTACTTC. The full variable domain, in which reference TRBV2 and TRBJ2-7 provide the parts outside the CDR3, is EPEVTQTPSHQVTQMGQEVILRCVPISNHLYFYWYRQILGQKVEFLVSFYNNEISEKSEIFDDQFSVERPDGSNFTLKIRSTKLEDSAMYFCASSPQGTGVGEQYFGPGTRLTVT.

This chain links TRBV9 with TRBJ2-7, with D unclear. Germline CDR1 and CDR2: SGDLS and YYNGEE. The CDR3 sequence is 13 residues long. Trimming took 4 bases from V and 3 from J, leaving 11 bases between them. In nucleotides, the CDR3 is TGTGCCAGCAGCAGCGACGGATTCTACGAGCAGTACTTC. Amino acid sequence: CASSSDGFYEQYF.

The chain has TRBV28 and TRBJ2-5; D may correspond to TRBD1 or TRBD2 (5 bases each). There are 15 residues in the CDR3. The germline V and J ends were trimmed by 6 bases and 2 bases, with 16 bases remaining between them. Germline V CDR1 and CDR2: MDHEN, SYDVKM. DNA for the CDR3: TGTGCCAGCAGCACTATGGGGACCCAGCAAGAGACCCAGTACTTC. Translation gives CASSTMGTQQETQYF.

For the CDR3, the DNA is TGTGCCAGCAGCTTTGGACTAGCGGTTCAAGAGACCCAGTACTTC. It codes for CASSFGLAVQETQYF. The rearrangement links TRBV7-6 to TRBJ2-5; 10 bases are a match to TRBD2. Trimming at V came to 3 bases and at J to 2 bases, leaving 3 bases not matched to a gene. The CDR3 covers 15 residues. CDR1 and CDR2 from the germline V gene are SGHVS and FNYEAQ. Based on the CDR3 plus reference TRBV7-6 and TRBJ2-5, the full variable domain is GAGVSQSPRYKVTKRGQDVALRCDPISGHVSLYWYRQALGQGPEFLTYFNYEAQQDKSGLPNDRFSAERPEGSISTLTIQRTEQRDSAMYRCASSFGLAVQETQYFGPGTRLLVL.

J is TRBJ2-7 and V is TRBV15; D is unclear. The CDR3 extends over 15 amino acids. Germline V gene lookup returns CDR1 LNHNV and CDR2 YYDKDF (reference sequence). Trimming stripped 1 base from V and 0 bases from J, with 10 bases between. CDR3 loop: CATSRGGQSSYEQYF. As DNA, the CDR3 is TGTGCCACCAGCAGAGGGGGTCAGAGCTCCTACGAGCAGTACTTC.

This clonotype was counted between two and nine times. The rearrangement joins TRBV25-1 to TRBJ2-1; D remains unclear. Germline CDR1 is MGHDK and CDR2 is SYGVNS. The CDR3 contains 16 residues. Trimming stripped 2 bases from V and 2 bases from J, with 13 bases between. This chain's CDR3 is CASSELRSVAYNEQFF. CDR3 sequence (DNA): TGTGCCAGCAGTGAACTCAGATCGGTTGCCTACAATGAGCAGTTCTTC. The full variable domain, rest sourced from reference TRBV25-1 and TRBJ2-1, is EADIYQTPRYLVIGTGKKITLECSQTMGHDKMYWYQQDPGMELHLIHYSYGVNSTEKGDLSSESTVSRIRTEHFPLTLESARPSHTSQYLCASSELRSVAYNEQFFGPGTRLTVL.

The V and J genes are TRBV29-1 and TRBJ2-3; 7 positions agree with TRBD2. CDR1 is SQVTM and CDR2 is ANQGSEA in the germline V gene. This CDR3 has 13 residues. In nucleotides, the CDR3 is TGCAGTGGACGGGAGGCTGGGACAGATACGCAGTATTTT. Protein product: CSGREAGTDTQYF.